Listed below are T cell receptor beta chains from one sample, sequenced in a study of T cells in Graves' hyperthyroidism and ophthalmopathy. MiXCR, run by TCRdb on the multiplex PCR reads, gives a single entry per CDR3 protein. The table has about 570,000 distinct CDR3 sequences, approximately 44% seen once. Material for sequencing was peripheral blood or thyroid tissue (not recorded which). The receptors shown here come from an adult woman with Graves' disease, either hyperthyroidism or ophthalmopathy (not recorded which). The CDR3 runs from the conserved cysteine through the conserved F or W. D genes are given only for firm matches. The size field is filled for only some rows; it gives once, few, many or a size class.

clone_size	v_call	j_call	d_call	cdr3_aa	cdr3_nt
.	TRBV15	TRBJ1-5	.	CATSRGRRTYPQHF	TGTGCCACCAGCAGGGGACGGCGCACTTACCCCCAGCATTTT
.	TRBV24-1	TRBJ1-1	.	CATSDPLGGSDMNTEAFF	TGTGCCACCAGTGATCCGCTGGGAGGTTCAGACATGAACACTGAAGCTTTCTTT
many	TRBV10-3	TRBJ2-7	.	CAISERAVGQYF	TGTGCCATCAGTGAAAGGGCAGTGGGGCAGTACTTC
.	TRBV7-9	TRBJ2-7	.	CASSPRQVVTYEQYF	TGTGCCAGCAGCCCCCGACAGGTCGTTACCTACGAGCAGTACTTC
.	TRBV3-1	TRBJ1-4	TRBD1	CASSRTGGEKLFF	TGTGCCAGCAGCCGGACAGGGGGCGAAAAACTGTTTTTT
many	TRBV30	TRBJ2-2	.	CACPKTGELFF	TGTGCCTGCCCGAAAACCGGGGAGCTGTTTTTT
.	TRBV10-2	TRBJ1-1	TRBD1	CASSLPGQGYTEAFF	TGTGCCAGCTCCCTCCCTGGACAGGGGTACACTGAAGCTTTCTTT
.	TRBV20-1	TRBJ2-7	TRBD2	CSALRDGGGEQYF	TGCAGTGCCTTGAGGGACGGGGGGGGTGAGCAGTACTTC
.	TRBV4-1	TRBJ1-3	.	CASSQETQNTIYF	TGCGCCAGCAGCCAAGAGACCCAAAACACCATATATTTT
many	TRBV20-1	TRBJ1-5	TRBD1	CSATQQGSLNQPQHF	TGCAGTGCTACTCAACAGGGGTCCCTCAATCAGCCCCAGCATTTT
.	TRBV7-6	TRBJ1-5	.	CASSLGPRAHYSNQPQHF	TGTGCCAGCAGCTTAGGGCCTCGGGCCCACTATAGCAATCAGCCCCAGCATTTT
.	TRBV7-9	TRBJ2-7	TRBD2	CASSHVSGGGSTYEQYF	TGTGCCAGCAGCCATGTGTCCGGCGGGGGATCAACCTACGAGCAGTACTTC
many	TRBV9	TRBJ1-3	.	CASAPTVDYSGNTIYF	TGTGCCAGCGCGCCGACAGTGGACTATTCTGGAAACACCATATATTTT
many	TRBV7-3	TRBJ2-5	.	CASSRTAQETQYF	TGTGCCAGCAGCCGGACAGCTCAAGAGACCCAGTACTTC